These 2 T cell receptor beta chains share one sample of origin, sequenced in a study of cytomegalovirus exposure and HLA in healthy donors (TCRdb year 2017). Libraries were constructed by the immunoSEQ multiplex PCR assay. For the multiplex PCR, a mixture combining 60 forward primers for TCR Vbeta segments and 13 reverse primers for TCR Jbeta segments was used. The table was pulled from immuneACCESS by TCRdb, which kept in-frame rearrangements only. Such tables lose some clones; where checked, under half of the loss comes from unresolved V genes, and the rest has no known cause. The sample table lists approximately 190,000 clones, 87% of them with a count of one. The top ten clones comprise more than 1% of the sample. Sequenced material: PBMCs. These receptors were collected from a boy aged 2 to 10 in good health and CMV-seronegative.

The sample holds one count of this clone. The CDR3 spells CATRGDSRIGSTDTQYF. CDR3 nucleotides: TGTGCCACCCGAGGGGACTCCAGAATAGGATCCACAGATACGCAGTATTTT. The chain recombines TRBV7-8 with TRBJ2-3; perhaps TRBD2 as D (6 bases). With 10 bases removed from V and 2 bases from J, the gap between germline ends came to 25 bases. The CDR3 contains 17 residues. CDR1 and CDR2 (germline): SGHVS, FQNEAQ.

The V gene is TRBV20-1, the J gene TRBJ1-1; 7 nucleotides line up with TRBD1. The germline CDR1 and CDR2 sequences are DFQATT and SNEGSKA (reference sequence). CDR3 size: 11 residues. The CDR3 nucleotides read TGCAGCGCAGGGGGATACGGCGAAGCTTTCTTT. Its protein is CSAGGYGEAFF.